The 27 T cell receptor beta chains listed next were all sequenced from one sample in a study of T cell responses to AZD1222 COVID-19 vaccine. Sequencing used immunoSEQ multiplex PCR; TCRdb keeps in-frame clones, though not all of them. The table includes fewer than 150,000 clones, over 75% detected once. The sample here was peripheral blood, taken on day 0 of AZD1222 vaccination. The receptors stem from an adult in good health.

The CDR3 sequence is CSVFWGTYEQYF. In nucleotides, the CDR3 is TGCAGCGTTTTTTGGGGGACCTACGAGCAGTACTTC. V and J are TRBV29-1 and TRBJ2-7; the D call may be TRBD1 or TRBD2 (5 bases each). Trimming took 5 bases from V and 2 from J, leaving 10 bases between them. Germline assignment: CDR1 SQVTM and CDR2 ANQGSEA. This CDR3 contains 12 residues.

Relative to its sample, this clone is medium-sized. The chain recombines TRBV12-3 or TRBV12-4 with TRBJ1-4, with TRBD1 as a possible D gene (6 bases). V shed 3 bases and J shed 12 bases, with 14 bases lying between them. This CDR3 contains 13 residues. The CDR3: CASSLGRGVELFF. CDR3 sequence (DNA): TGTGCCAGCAGTTTGGGCAGGGGAGTGGAACTGTTTTTT.

This chain uses TRBV23-1 with TRBJ2-1; 14 bases agree with TRBD2. TRBV23-1 belongs to the ORF category, with a function that is uncertain. This CDR3 is built from 17 residues. V shed 0 bases and J 8 bases; nucleotides not matched to a gene: 6. Here the CDR3 reads CASSQSRGLAGDDEQFF. Here the CDR3 DNA reads TGCGCCAGCAGTCAATCGAGGGGACTAGCGGGAGATGATGAGCAGTTCTTC.

The chain couples TRBV7-4 to TRBJ2-7; D call uncertain. This CDR3 region has 10 residues. V lost 11 bases, J lost 3 bases, and 8 bases lay in between. CDR1 and CDR2 from the germline V gene are SGHVT and SQSDAQ. This CDR3 reads CAGPFYEQYF. DNA of the CDR3: TGTGCCGGACCGTTCTACGAGCAGTACTTC.

The count of this clone is one. The CDR3 nucleotides read TGTGCCAGCAGCATCACGGTGGGCTACTACGAGCAGTACTTC. Its protein product is CASSITVGYYEQYF. J is TRBJ2-7 and V is TRBV5-4; D is undetermined. The germline V gene encodes CDR1 SGHNT and CDR2 YYREEE (reference sequence). This CDR3 contains 14 residues. Trimming took off 4 bases at V and 3 bases at J, with 14 bases between the two ends.

This chain connects TRBV6-5 to TRBJ2-7; D uncertain. The CDR3 has 11 residues. Trimming removed 7 bases from V and 7 bases from J, with 11 bases in between. From germline, CDR1 is MNHEY and CDR2 SVGAGI. CDR3 in amino acids: CASTLLGEQYF. Written as DNA, the CDR3 is TGTGCCAGCACCCTTCTGGGAGAGCAGTACTTC.

This clone has only one observation. The sample holds other DNA sequences that translate to the same CDR3. The gene calls are TRBV7-2 and TRBJ2-5; D ambiguous. CDR1 and CDR2 (germline): SGHTA, FQGNSA. V was clipped by 5 bases and J by 1 base, with 11 bases between them. The CDR3 is 14 residues long. This chain's CDR3 is CASSPSRAQETQYF. The CDR3 DNA is TGTGCCAGCAGCCCTTCCCGAGCCCAAGAGACCCAGTACTTC.

The gene calls are TRBV19 and TRBJ2-7, with 8 bases matching TRBD1. The V and J ends lost 1 base and 3 bases, in that order; junction bases with no gene match: 8. The CDR3 is 16 residues long. Germline assignment: CDR1 LNHDA and CDR2 SQIVND (reference sequence). Here the CDR3 reads CASSIAGQGTRYEQYF. The CDR3 nucleotides are TGTGCCAGTAGTATAGCCGGACAGGGAACACGCTACGAGCAGTACTTC.

The chain is built from TRBV27 and TRBJ2-3; D call uncertain. There are 13 residues in the CDR3. V lost 2 bases and J lost 5, with 8 bases in between. Germline V CDR1 and CDR2: MNHEY, SMNVEV (reference sequence). In DNA form, the CDR3 reads TGTGCCAGCAGTTTAGAAAGGGAAGATACGCAGTATTTT. Its protein product is CASSLEREDTQYF.

The V gene is TRBV4-1, the J gene TRBJ2-5; 8 nucleotides match TRBD1. Germline V CDR1 and CDR2: MGHRA, YSYEKL. The CDR3 length is 17 residues. Germline trimming cut 3 bases from V and 2 bases from J; bases unmatched to any gene: 11. DNA of the CDR3: TGCGCCAGCAGCCACGTCCCTGGGACAGGTTATCAAGAGACCCAGTACTTC. Its protein is CASSHVPGTGYQETQYF.

This chain uses TRBV15 with TRBJ2-1, with TRBD2 as a possible D gene (5 bases). The V gene lost 0 bases and the J gene lost 4 bases, with 7 bases spanning the gap. There are 14 residues in the CDR3. Looked up from germline, CDR1 is LNHNV and CDR2 is YYDKDF (reference sequence). In DNA, the CDR3 is TGTGCCACCAGCAGAGACCGCGGGTACAATGAGCAGTTCTTC. Its translation: CATSRDRGYNEQFF.

The gene calls are TRBV6-5 and TRBJ2-5, with no clear D. Deletions cut 0 bases from V and 2 bases from J, with 10 bases between. The CDR3 sequence is 15 residues long. In germline, CDR1 is MNHEY, CDR2 SVGAGI. CDR3 in amino acids: CASSYSRPGQETQYF. CDR3 sequence (DNA): TGTGCCAGCAGTTACTCTCGTCCAGGACAAGAGACCCAGTACTTC.

The chain has TRBV7-6 and TRBJ1-6, with no clear D. V dropped 5 bases and J dropped 5 bases, with 10 bases sitting between them. The CDR3 totals 14 residues. Germline V gene lookup returns CDR1 SGHVS and CDR2 FNYEAQ. The CDR3 loop reads CASSQDGNNSPLHF. The DNA for the CDR3 is TGTGCCAGCAGCCAGGACGGGAATAATTCACCCCTCCACTTT.

This clone was seen a few times. This chain links TRBV5-1 with TRBJ2-5; a weak D match, TRBD1 (6 bases). Germline-derived CDR1 and CDR2 are SGHRS and YFSETQ. Trimming took off 4 bases at V and 5 bases at J, with 15 bases between the two ends. The CDR3 is made up of 14 amino acids. The CDR3 region has the DNA TGCGCCAGCAGCGGCACAGGGCTGGGGGAGACCCAGTACTTC. It yields the protein CASSGTGLGETQYF.

This clone was observed a few times. The chain recombines TRBV28 with TRBJ1-5; D may be TRBD1 (6 bases). V shed 6 bases and J shed 5 bases, with 17 bases lying between them. This CDR3 contains 15 residues. Per the germline V gene, CDR1 is MDHEN and CDR2 is SYDVKM. The CDR3 DNA reads as TGTGCCAGCAGGACCCCCGGGGGGGGCCATCAGCCCCAGCATTTT. This translates into CASRTPGGGHQPQHF.

The V and J genes are TRBV11-3 and TRBJ2-2; possibly TRBD1 or TRBD2 for D (6 bases each). With 5 bases removed from V and 1 base from J, the gap between germline ends came to 11 bases. CDR3 size: 15 residues. Germline-derived CDR1 and CDR2 are SGHNT and YENEEA. The CDR3 DNA reads TGTGCCAGCAGCCCCGGGGGCCTGAACACCGGGGAGCTGTTTTTT. Translated: CASSPGGLNTGELFF.

The chain employs TRBV5-6 and TRBJ2-5; TRBD1 aligns across 7 bases. V lost 4 bases, J lost 2 bases, and 11 bases stayed unmatched. Germline lookup yields CDR1 SGHDT and CDR2 YYEEEE. CDR3 size: 16 residues. As DNA, the CDR3 is TGTGCCAGCAGCCCCTCCTGGACGGGACAGCAAGAGACCCAGTACTTC. Amino acid sequence: CASSPSWTGQQETQYF.

The rearrangement uses TRBV15 and TRBJ2-3; 8 bases map to TRBD2. Germline V gene data show CDR1 as LNHNV and CDR2 as YYDKDF (reference sequence). V trimming: 1 base; J trimming: 4 bases; junction bases outside the gene matches: 10. CDR3 length: 17 amino acids. The CDR3, as DNA: TGTGCCACCAGCAGAGGGTTTGCGGGGGGTGGGGCAGATACGCAGTATTTT. It translates to CATSRGFAGGGADTQYF.

The chain recombines TRBV27 with TRBJ2-7; TRBD1 might be the D (7 bases). Trimming took off 4 bases at V and 3 bases at J, with 19 bases between the two ends. This CDR3 has 16 amino acids. Germline V gene data show CDR1 as MNHEY and CDR2 as SMNVEV (reference sequence). The CDR3 loop is CASSSQAGQLYYEQYF. CDR3 coding DNA: TGTGCCAGCAGTTCGCAGGCGGGACAGCTATACTACGAGCAGTACTTC.

In nucleotides, the CDR3 is TGTGCCAGCAGTTTTGGGGGACAGGCCTCTATGGGCTACACCTTC. Protein sequence: CASSFGGQASMGYTF. The V call is TRBV28, the J call TRBJ1-2, with 8 positions matching TRBD1. Germline assignment: CDR1 MDHEN and CDR2 SYDVKM. Unmatched junction bases numbered 11, after V lost 3 bases and J lost 8 bases. This CDR3 spans 15 amino acids.

V usage is TRBV7-8 and J usage is TRBJ2-7, with D possibly being TRBD1 or TRBD2 (5 bases each). Trimming shortened V by 7 bases and J by 3 bases, and 31 bases separated the two germline ends. This CDR3 has 19 residues. Germline CDR1 SGHVS, CDR2 FQNEAQ. The CDR3 DNA reads as TGTGCCAGCACCCTAACAGCGGCAGGGAGTACGGGTAGAGGCTACGAGCAGTACTTC. It encodes CASTLTAAGSTGRGYEQYF.

The chain joins TRBV7-9 to TRBJ1-5; TRBD1 matches at 9 bases. Unmatched junction bases numbered 11, after V lost 4 bases and J lost 4 bases. This CDR3 is built from 17 residues. CDR1 is SEHNR and CDR2 is FQNEAQ in the germline V gene (reference sequence). The CDR3 loop reads CASSSHKGQGENQPQHF. CDR3 sequence (DNA): TGTGCCAGCAGCTCCCATAAGGGACAGGGTGAAAATCAGCCCCAGCATTTT. Looking up the rest from reference TRBV7-9 and TRBJ1-5 gives the full variable domain: DTGVSQNPRHKITKRGQNVTFRCDPISEHNRLYWYRQTLGQGPEFLTYFQNEAQLEKSRLLSDRFSAERPKGSFSTLEIQRTEQGDSAMYLCASSSHKGQGENQPQHFGDGTRLSIL.

Of note for this clone: Relative to the germline gene, one junction end is altered; a read error may explain this. The chain has TRBV11-3 and TRBJ2-7; D is unresolved. Germline CDR1 and CDR2: SGHNT and YENEEA. CDR3 length: 13 amino acids. Here the CDR3 DNA reads TGTGCCAGCAGTCTGGCAGAATCCTTCGAGCAGTACTTC. Amino acid sequence: CASSLAESFEQYF.

The chain carries TRBV4-1 and TRBJ2-7; D perhaps matches TRBD2 (6 bases). Germline V gene lookup returns CDR1 MGHRA and CDR2 YSYEKL. The CDR3 is 15 amino acids. V gave up 3 bases and J gave up 2 bases, with 14 bases separating them. The CDR3 here is CASSQGMGGAYEQYF. In DNA, the CDR3 is TGCGCCAGCAGCCAGGGGATGGGAGGCGCCTACGAGCAGTACTTC.

The chain carries TRBV7-2 and TRBJ1-2; possible D gene TRBD1, 6 bases. The germline V gene has CDR1 SGHTA and CDR2 FQGNSA. The V end lost 5 bases, the J end lost 8 bases, and 12 bases lay between the germline ends. CDR3 length: 12 residues. The CDR3 sequence: CASSPGVGGYTF. In DNA, the CDR3 is TGTGCCAGCAGCCCAGGGGTCGGAGGCTACACCTTC.

The chain combines TRBV24-1 with TRBJ2-5; D is perhaps TRBD1 or TRBD2 (5 bases each). The CDR3 sequence is 18 residues long. V lost 4 bases to trimming and J lost 4 bases, with 24 bases between them. Germline values: CDR1 KGHDR, CDR2 SFDVKD. Written as DNA, the CDR3 is TGTGCCACCAGTGACCTGAAACCCGGGACCCTGAGGGGAGAGACCCAGTACTTC. Translating gives CATSDLKPGTLRGETQYF.

The rearrangement uses TRBV28 and TRBJ1-5; TRBD1 agrees at 8 bases. The CDR3 totals 16 residues. V was pared by 4 bases and J by 3 bases, with 8 bases of the junction left unmatched. The V gene's germline CDR1 is MDHEN and CDR2 SYDVKM. CDR3 nucleotides: TGTGCCAGCAGTTACTCACGGACAGGGTTCAATCAGCCCCAGCATTTT. Translated: CASSYSRTGFNQPQHF.